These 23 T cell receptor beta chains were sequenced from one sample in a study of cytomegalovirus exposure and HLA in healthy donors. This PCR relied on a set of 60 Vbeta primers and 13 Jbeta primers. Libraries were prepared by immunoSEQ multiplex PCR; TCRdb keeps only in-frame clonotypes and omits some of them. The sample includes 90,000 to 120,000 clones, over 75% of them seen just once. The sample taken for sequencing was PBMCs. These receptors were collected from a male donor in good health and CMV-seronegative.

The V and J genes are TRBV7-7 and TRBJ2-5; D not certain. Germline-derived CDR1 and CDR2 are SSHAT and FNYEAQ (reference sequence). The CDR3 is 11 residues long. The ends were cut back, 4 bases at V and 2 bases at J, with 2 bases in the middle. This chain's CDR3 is CASSSQETQYF. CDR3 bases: TGTGCCAGCAGCTCTCAAGAGACCCAGTACTTC. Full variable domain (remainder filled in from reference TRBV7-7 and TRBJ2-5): GAGVSQSPRYKVTKRGQDVTLRCDPISSHATLYWYQQALGQGPEFLTYFNYEAQPDKSGLPSDRFSAERPEGSISTLTIQRTEQRDSAMYRCASSSQETQYFGPGTRLLVL.

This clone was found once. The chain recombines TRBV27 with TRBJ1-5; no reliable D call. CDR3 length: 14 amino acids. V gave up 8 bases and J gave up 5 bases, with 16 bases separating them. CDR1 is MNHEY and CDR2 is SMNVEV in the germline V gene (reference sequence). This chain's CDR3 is CASSSGFLHQPQHF. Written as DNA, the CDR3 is TGTGCCAGCTCATCGGGATTTTTGCATCAGCCCCAGCATTTT.

In nucleotides, the CDR3 is TGTGCCAGCAGTCCCGGGACTAGCGGGAAGAGGGCTGAGCAGTTCTTC. Encoded protein: CASSPGTSGKRAEQFF. The chain has TRBV28 and TRBJ2-1, with 13 bases that match TRBD2. CDR3 length: 16 amino acids. Germline-derived CDR1 and CDR2 are MDHEN and SYDVKM. The V and J ends lost 5 bases and 9 bases, in that order; junction bases with no gene match: 10.

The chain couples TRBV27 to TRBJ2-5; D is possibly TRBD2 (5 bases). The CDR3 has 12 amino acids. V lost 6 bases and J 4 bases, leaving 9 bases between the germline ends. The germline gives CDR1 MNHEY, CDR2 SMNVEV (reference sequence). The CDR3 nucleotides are TGTGCCAGCAGCCCCGGGGTAGAGACCCAGTACTTC. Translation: CASSPGVETQYF.

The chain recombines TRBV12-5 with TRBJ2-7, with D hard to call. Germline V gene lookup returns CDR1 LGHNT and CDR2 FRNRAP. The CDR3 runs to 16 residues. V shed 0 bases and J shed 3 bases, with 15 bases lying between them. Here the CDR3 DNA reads TGTGCTAGTGGTTTGGTACTGTCGCTAAGAAGCTACGAGCAGTACTTC. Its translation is CASGLVLSLRSYEQYF.

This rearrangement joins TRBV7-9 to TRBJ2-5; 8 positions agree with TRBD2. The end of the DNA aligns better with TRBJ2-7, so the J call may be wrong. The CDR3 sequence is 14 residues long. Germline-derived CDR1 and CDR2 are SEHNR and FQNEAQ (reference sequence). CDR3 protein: CASSPGLVIGEQYF. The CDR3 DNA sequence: TGTGCCAGCAGCCCGGGACTAGTTATCGGCGAGCAGTACTTC.

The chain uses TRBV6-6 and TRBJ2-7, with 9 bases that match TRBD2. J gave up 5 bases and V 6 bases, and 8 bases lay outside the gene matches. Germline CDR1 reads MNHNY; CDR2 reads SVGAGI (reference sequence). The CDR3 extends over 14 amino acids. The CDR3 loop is CASRGEREADEQYF. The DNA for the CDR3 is TGTGCCAGCAGGGGAGAGCGGGAGGCAGACGAGCAGTACTTC.

The CDR3: CASRYTNTGELFF. In DNA, the CDR3 is TGCGCCAGCAGATACACGAACACCGGGGAGCTGTTTTTT. This sequence joins TRBV10-1 and TRBJ2-2; D is undetermined. Trimming stripped 6 bases from V and 0 bases from J, with 5 bases between. The CDR3 has 13 residues. Looked up from germline, CDR1 is WNHNN and CDR2 is SYGVQD (reference sequence).

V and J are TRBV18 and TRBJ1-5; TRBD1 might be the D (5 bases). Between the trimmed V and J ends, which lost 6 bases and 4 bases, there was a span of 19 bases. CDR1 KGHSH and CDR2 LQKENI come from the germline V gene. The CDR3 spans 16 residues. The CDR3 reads CASSQLARAENQPQHF. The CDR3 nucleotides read TGTGCCAGCTCCCAATTGGCCAGGGCTGAGAATCAGCCCCAGCATTTT.

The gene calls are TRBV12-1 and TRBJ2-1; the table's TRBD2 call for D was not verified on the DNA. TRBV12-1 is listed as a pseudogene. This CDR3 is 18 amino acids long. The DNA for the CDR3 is TGTGCCAGCAGCTTTGCCGAACCGGGACTAGCTCCATACAATGAGCAGTTCTTC. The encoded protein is CASSFAEPGLAPYNEQFF.

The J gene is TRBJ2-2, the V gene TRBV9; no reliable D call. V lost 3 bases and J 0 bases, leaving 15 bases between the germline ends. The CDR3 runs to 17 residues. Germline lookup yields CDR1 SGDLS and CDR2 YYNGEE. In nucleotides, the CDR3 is TGTGCCAGCAGCGGGAACCCACTCCAGGCGAACACCGGGGAGCTGTTTTTT. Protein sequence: CASSGNPLQANTGELFF.

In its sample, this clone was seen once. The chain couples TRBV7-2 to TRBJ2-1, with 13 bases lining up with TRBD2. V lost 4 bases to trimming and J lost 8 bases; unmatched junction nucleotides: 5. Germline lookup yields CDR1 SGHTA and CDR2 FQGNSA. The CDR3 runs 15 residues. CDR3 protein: CASSSLGLAGYEQFF. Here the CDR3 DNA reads TGTGCCAGCAGCTCCCTGGGACTAGCGGGATATGAGCAGTTCTTC.

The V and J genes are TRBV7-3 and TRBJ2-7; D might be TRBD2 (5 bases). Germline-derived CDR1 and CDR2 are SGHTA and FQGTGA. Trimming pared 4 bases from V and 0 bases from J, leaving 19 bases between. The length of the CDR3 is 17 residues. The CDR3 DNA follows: TGTGCCAGCAGCTATTTAACTCCGGACTCCGACTCCTACGAGCAGTACTTC. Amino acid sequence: CASSYLTPDSDSYEQYF. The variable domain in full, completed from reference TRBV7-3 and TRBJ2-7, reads GAGVSQTPSNKVTEKGKYVELRCDPISGHTALYWYRQSLGQGPEFLIYFQGTGAADDSGLPNDRFFAVRPEGSVSTLKIQRTERGDSAVYLCASSYLTPDSDSYEQYFGPGTRLTVT.

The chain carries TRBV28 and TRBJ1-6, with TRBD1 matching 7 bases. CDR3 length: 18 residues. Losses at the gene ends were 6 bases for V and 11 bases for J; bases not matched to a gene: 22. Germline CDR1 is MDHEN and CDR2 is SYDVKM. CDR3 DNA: TGTGCCAGCAGCCTAAAGGACAGGTACGGCCGGGCACCACCACCCCTCCACTTT. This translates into CASSLKDRYGRAPPPLHF.

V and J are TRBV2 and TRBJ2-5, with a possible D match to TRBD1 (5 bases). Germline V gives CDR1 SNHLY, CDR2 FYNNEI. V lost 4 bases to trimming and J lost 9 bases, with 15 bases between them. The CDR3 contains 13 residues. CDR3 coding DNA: TGTGCCAGCAGTGTCACAGGTGAAGGGGCCCAGTACTTC. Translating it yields CASSVTGEGAQYF.

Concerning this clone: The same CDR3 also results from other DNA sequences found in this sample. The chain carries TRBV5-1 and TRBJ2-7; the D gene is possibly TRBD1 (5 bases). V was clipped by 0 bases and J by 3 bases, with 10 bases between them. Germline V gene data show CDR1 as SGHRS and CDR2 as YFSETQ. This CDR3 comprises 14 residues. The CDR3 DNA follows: TGCGCCAGCAGCTTGGGAGGCCAGGGCTACGAGCAGTACTTC. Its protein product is CASSLGGQGYEQYF.

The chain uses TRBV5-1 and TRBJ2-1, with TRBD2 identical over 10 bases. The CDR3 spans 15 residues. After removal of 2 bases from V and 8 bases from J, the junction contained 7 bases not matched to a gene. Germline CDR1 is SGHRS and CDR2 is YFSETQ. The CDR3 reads CASSFSLAGIYEQFF. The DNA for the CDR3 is TGCGCCAGCAGCTTTTCACTAGCGGGAATCTATGAGCAGTTCTTC. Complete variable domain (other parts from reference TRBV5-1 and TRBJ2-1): KAGVTQTPRYLIKTRGQQVTLSCSPISGHRSVSWYQQTPGQGLQFLFEYFSETQRNKGNFPGRFSGRQFSNSRSEMNVSTLELGDSALYLCASSFSLAGIYEQFFGPGTRLTVL.

The CDR3 is CAWTPGLAGSYEQYF. For the CDR3, the DNA is TGTGCCTGGACTCCGGGACTAGCGGGTTCCTACGAGCAGTACTTC. V usage is TRBV30 and J usage is TRBJ2-7, with 12 bases that match TRBD2. The ends lost 4 bases at V and 1 base at J; junction bases unmatched: 5. CDR3 length equals 15 residues. Germline V gives CDR1 GTSNPN, CDR2 SVGIG (reference sequence).

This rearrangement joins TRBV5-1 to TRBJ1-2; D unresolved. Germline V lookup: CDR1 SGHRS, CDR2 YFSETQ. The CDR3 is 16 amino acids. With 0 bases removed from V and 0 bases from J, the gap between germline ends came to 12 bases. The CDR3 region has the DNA TGCGCCAGCAGCTTGGTTACGGTCACAGCTAACTATGGCTACACCTTC. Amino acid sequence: CASSLVTVTANYGYTF.

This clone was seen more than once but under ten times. The CDR3 is CASSLTGTYNEQFF. The CDR3 DNA reads as TGTGCCAGCAGCTTGACGGGGACCTACAATGAGCAGTTCTTC. This sequence joins TRBV7-3 and TRBJ2-1; D is perhaps TRBD2 (5 bases). This CDR3 region has 14 residues. Germline V gene lookup returns CDR1 SGHTA and CDR2 FQGTGA. V was pared by 3 bases and J by 2 bases, with 8 bases between.

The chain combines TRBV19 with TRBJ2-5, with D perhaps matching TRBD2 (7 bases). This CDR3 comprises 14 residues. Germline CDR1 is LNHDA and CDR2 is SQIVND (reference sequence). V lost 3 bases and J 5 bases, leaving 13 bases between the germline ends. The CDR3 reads CASSIQGGAETQYF. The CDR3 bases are TGTGCCAGTAGTATCCAAGGGGGGGCCGAGACCCAGTACTTC. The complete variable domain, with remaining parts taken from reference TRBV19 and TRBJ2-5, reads DGGITQSPKYLFRKEGQNVTLSCEQNLNHDAMYWYRQDPGQGLRLIYYSQIVNDFQKGDIAEGYSVSREKKESFPLTVTSAQKNPTAFYLCASSIQGGAETQYFGPGTRLLVL.

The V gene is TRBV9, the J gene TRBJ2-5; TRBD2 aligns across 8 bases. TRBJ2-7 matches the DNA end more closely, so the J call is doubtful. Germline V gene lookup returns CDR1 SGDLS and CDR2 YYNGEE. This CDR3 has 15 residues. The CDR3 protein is CASSLTAGEAYEQYF. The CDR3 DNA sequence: TGTGCCAGCAGCTTAACAGCGGGAGAGGCTTACGAGCAGTACTTC.

CDR3 DNA sequence: TGTGCCAGCAGTTTTGGCCTAGAGGGAGAGACCCAGTACTTC. Translating gives CASSFGLEGETQYF. The chain is built from TRBV28 and TRBJ2-5, with TRBD2 as a possible D gene (5 bases). Germline V gene lookup returns CDR1 MDHEN and CDR2 SYDVKM. Trimming shortened V by 3 bases and J by 4 bases, and 12 bases separated the two germline ends. The CDR3 length is 14 residues. Looking up the rest from reference TRBV28 and TRBJ2-5 gives the full variable domain: DVKVTQSSRYLVKRTGEKVFLECVQDMDHENMFWYRQDPGLGLRLIYFSYDVKMKEKGDIPEGYSVSREKKERFSLILESASTNQTSMYLCASSFGLEGETQYFGPGTRLLVL.